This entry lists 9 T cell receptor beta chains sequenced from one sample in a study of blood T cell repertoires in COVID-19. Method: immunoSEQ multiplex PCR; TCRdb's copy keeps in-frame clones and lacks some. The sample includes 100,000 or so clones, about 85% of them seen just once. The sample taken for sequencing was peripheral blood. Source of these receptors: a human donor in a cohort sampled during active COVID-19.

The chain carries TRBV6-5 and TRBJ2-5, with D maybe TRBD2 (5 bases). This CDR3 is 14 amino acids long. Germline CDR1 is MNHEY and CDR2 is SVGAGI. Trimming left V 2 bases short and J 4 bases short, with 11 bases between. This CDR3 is CASSYQPGSETQYF. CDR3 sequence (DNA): TGTGCCAGCAGTTACCAACCGGGGTCAGAGACCCAGTACTTC.

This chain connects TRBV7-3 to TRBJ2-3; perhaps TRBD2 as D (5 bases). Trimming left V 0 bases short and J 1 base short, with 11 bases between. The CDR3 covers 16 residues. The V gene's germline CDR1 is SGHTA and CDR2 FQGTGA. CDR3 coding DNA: TGTGCCAGCAGCTTAACCAGTCCCGGGGGCACAGATACGCAGTATTTT. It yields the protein CASSLTSPGGTDTQYF.

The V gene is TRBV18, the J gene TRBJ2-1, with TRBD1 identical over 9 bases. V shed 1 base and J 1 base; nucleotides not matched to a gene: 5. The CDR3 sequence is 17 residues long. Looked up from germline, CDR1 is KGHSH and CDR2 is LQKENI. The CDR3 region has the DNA TGTGCCAGCTCACCACTCGACAGGGGGTCTTCCTACAATGAGCAGTTCTTC. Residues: CASSPLDRGSSYNEQFF.

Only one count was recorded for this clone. In DNA form, the CDR3 reads TGTGCCAGCAGTTACGGACACATGAACACTGAAGCTTTCTTT. Protein product: CASSYGHMNTEAFF. The chain has TRBV6-5 and TRBJ1-1; the D gene is possibly TRBD1 (5 bases). Trimming took 2 bases from V and 0 from J, leaving 7 bases between them. The V gene's germline CDR1 is MNHEY and CDR2 SVGAGI. The CDR3 length is 14 residues.

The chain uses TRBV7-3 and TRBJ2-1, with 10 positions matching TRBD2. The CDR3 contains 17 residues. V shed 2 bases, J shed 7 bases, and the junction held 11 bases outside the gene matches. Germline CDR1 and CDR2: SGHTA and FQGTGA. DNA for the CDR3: TGTGCCAGCAGCTTACGGCCTAGCGGGGGCACCCCGAATGAGCAGTTCTTC. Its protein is CASSLRPSGGTPNEQFF.

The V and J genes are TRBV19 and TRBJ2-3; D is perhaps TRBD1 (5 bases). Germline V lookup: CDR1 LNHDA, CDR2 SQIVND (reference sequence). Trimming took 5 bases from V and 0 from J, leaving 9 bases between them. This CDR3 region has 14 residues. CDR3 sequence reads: CASSVDRSTDTQYF. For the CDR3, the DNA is TGTGCCAGTAGTGTCGACAGAAGCACAGATACGCAGTATTTT. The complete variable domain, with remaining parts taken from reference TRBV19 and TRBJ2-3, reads DGGITQSPKYLFRKEGQNVTLSCEQNLNHDAMYWYRQDPGQGLRLIYYSQIVNDFQKGDIAEGYSVSREKKESFPLTVTSAQKNPTAFYLCASSVDRSTDTQYFGPGTRLTVL.

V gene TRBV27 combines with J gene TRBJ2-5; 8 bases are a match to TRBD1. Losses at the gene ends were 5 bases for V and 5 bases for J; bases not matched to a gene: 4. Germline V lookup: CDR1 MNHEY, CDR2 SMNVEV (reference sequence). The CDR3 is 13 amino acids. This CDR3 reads CASSTGGWETQYF. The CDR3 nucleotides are TGTGCCAGCAGTACAGGGGGGTGGGAGACCCAGTACTTC.

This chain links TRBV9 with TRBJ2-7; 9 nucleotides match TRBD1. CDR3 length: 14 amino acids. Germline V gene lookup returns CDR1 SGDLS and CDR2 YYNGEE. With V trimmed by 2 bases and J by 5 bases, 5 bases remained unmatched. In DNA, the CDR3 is TGTGCCAGCAGCGTTCGGGACAGGGTGGACGAGCAGTACTTC. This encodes CASSVRDRVDEQYF.

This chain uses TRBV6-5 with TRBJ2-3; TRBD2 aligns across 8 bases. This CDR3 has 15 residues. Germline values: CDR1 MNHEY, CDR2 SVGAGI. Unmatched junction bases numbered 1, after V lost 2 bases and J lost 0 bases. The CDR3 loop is CASSYSGGSTDTQYF. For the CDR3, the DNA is TGTGCCAGCAGTTACAGCGGGGGAAGCACAGATACGCAGTATTTT.